The TCR beta chain described here comes from a study of CD8+ T cells in alopecia areata. The CDR3 is 14 amino acids. J gave up 1 base and V 6 bases, and 9 bases lay outside the gene matches. Germline CDR1 is SQVTM and CDR2 is ANQGSEA. Study results and limitations: Scalp samples also yield sequences from resident alphabeta T cells of normal skin.

Extracted from the samples, RNA was reverse transcribed into cDNA to serve as the sequencing template. The method was immunoSEQ multiplex PCR; TCRdb's version includes in-frame clones alone and lacks a portion of them. The data contain about 140,000 clones, about three fifths of them singletons. This clone was observed a few times. What it binds is unknown. Separation by sorting yielded CD4+ and CD8+ T cells from PBMCs. The V gene is TRBV29-1, the J gene TRBJ2-7, with 7 positions matching TRBD2. The receptor's source is a human donor in good health. Sequencing was done on a sample of CD4+ T cells sorted from blood. CDR3 residues: CSVLLAVPSYEQYF. DNA of the CDR3: TGCAGCGTCCTTCTAGCGGTACCTTCCTACGAGCAGTACTTC.